This TCR beta chain was profiled in a study of regulatory T cells in long-lasting Graves disease. Germline V CDR1 and CDR2: MDHEN, SYDVKM. V gave up 2 bases and J gave up 6 bases, with 16 bases separating them. CDR3 length: 15 residues. Relying on iRepertoire HTBI primers and Arm-PCR of CDR3 regions, the team built TCR beta libraries. One entry per CDR3 protein results from TCRdb running MiXCR on the multiplex PCR reads. The sample holds a few hundred thousand distinct CDR3 sequences, 15% seen once. This clonotype was seen more than once but under ten times. Sample time point: newly diagnosed GD, antithyroid drugs for less than 3 months. PBMCs were the source of the RNA used for TCR sequencing. The sample also formed part of further work on T cells in Graves' hyperthyroidism and ophthalmopathy. That study reports: The study enrolled patients aged 18 to 65 with newly diagnosed hyperthyroidism of under 2 months' duration. The TCR CDR3 first-round RT-PCR relied on the HTBI primer set. Most expanded thyroid clonotypes above 0.001 also appeared in blood.

The sequence was obtained from a middle-aged woman with Graves disease. V and J are TRBV28 and TRBJ1-2; perhaps TRBD1 as D (5 bases). The sample consisted of peripheral blood mononuclear cells (PBMCs), taken at new diagnosis, from a patient treated with antithyroid drugs. The DNA of the CDR3 is TGTGCCAGCAGTTTACAAAGGACGGGACTGGATGGCTACACCTTC. Amino acids: CASSLQRTGLDGYTF.